A selection of T cell receptor beta chains follows, all from one sample in a study of OX40 agonist ivuxolimab in advanced cancers. TCRdb keeps only in-frame clones here, not all; method: immunoSEQ multiplex PCR. This table has about 86,000 clones, approximately 92% appearing once. The source material was CD4+ or CD8+ T cells sorted from blood, sampled in a trial of the OX40 agonist ivuxolimab. The receptors stem from an adult with an advanced solid tumor such as melanoma, head and neck, liver or kidney cancer. CDR3s include the opening cysteine and the closing phenylalanine or tryptophan. The order of the fields is clone size, CDR3 length, D gene, J gene, V gene, CDR3 protein, CDR3 DNA. A D gene is named only where the DNA matches it firmly. Some rows mark clone size as missing; the rest say once, few, many or name a class of expanded clone.

.,17,TRBD1,TRBJ1-2,TRBV2,CASSEAQDRVSPNGYTF,TGTGCCAGCAGTGAAGCGCAGGACAGGGTCAGTCCCAATGGCTACACCTTC
once,15,.,TRBJ1-2,TRBV7-2,CASSLASGRLNGYTF,TGTGCCAGCAGCTTAGCATCGGGGAGGCTTAATGGCTACACCTTC
.,15,.,TRBJ1-5,TRBV28,CASSPPGPGYQPQHF,TGTGCCAGCAGTCCCCCAGGGCCAGGCTATCAGCCCCAGCATTTT
.,16,TRBD2,TRBJ2-7,TRBV7-9,CASSKSSGHQSYEQYF,TGTGCCAGCAGCAAATCTAGCGGGCACCAATCCTACGAGCAGTACTTC
.,14,.,TRBJ1-5,TRBV9,CASSVGDTNQPQHF,TGTGCCAGCAGCGTAGGGGACACAAATCAGCCCCAGCATTTT
.,15,.,TRBJ2-3,TRBV15,CATSRGGRGTDTQYF,TGTGCCACCAGCAGAGGAGGGAGAGGGACAGATACGCAGTATTTT
.,19,.,TRBJ1-2,TRBV4-2,CASSHVLRGADISNYGYTF,TGTGCCAGCAGCCATGTCCTTCGGGGCGCCGACATTTCTAACTATGGCTACACCTTC
.,12,.,TRBJ1-4,TRBV30,CAWSPRGEKLFF,TGTGCCTGGAGCCCAAGGGGGGAAAAACTGTTTTTT
.,15,TRBD1,TRBJ2-1,TRBV19,CASSIRDRDYNEQFF,TGTGCCAGTAGTATAAGGGACAGGGACTACAATGAGCAGTTCTTC
.,16,TRBD2,TRBJ2-1,TRBV5-1,CASSLPFSSGYNEQFF,TGCGCCAGCAGCTTGCCGTTCTCTAGCGGCTACAATGAGCAGTTCTTC
.,15,TRBD2,TRBJ2-1,TRBV18,CASSPASGAGNEQFF,TGTGCCAGCTCACCAGCCAGCGGGGCGGGAAATGAGCAGTTCTTC
.,15,.,TRBJ1-4,TRBV5-6,CASSLVGLTNEKLFF,TGTGCCAGCAGCTTAGTAGGGCTAACTAATGAAAAACTGTTTTTT
.,15,.,TRBJ1-6,TRBV9,CASSLLPGSDSPLHF,TGTGCCAGCAGTCTTCTACCTGGCAGTGATTCACCCCTCCACTTT
.,15,TRBD1,TRBJ2-1,TRBV5-6,CASSLLGQGYNEQFF,TGTGCCAGCAGCTTGTTGGGACAGGGGTACAATGAGCAGTTCTTC
.,13,.,TRBJ2-7,TRBV5-6,CASSLDRTYEQYF,TGTGCCAGCAGCTTGGACAGAACCTACGAGCAGTACTTC
.,14,.,TRBJ1-3,TRBV5-1,CASSLVPSGNTIYF,TGCGCCAGCAGCTTGGTCCCATCTGGAAACACCATATATTTT
few,13,.,TRBJ1-4,TRBV18,CASQIGRPEKLFF,TGTGCCAGCCAAATTGGGAGGCCGGAAAAACTGTTTTTT
once,16,.,TRBJ1-2,TRBV5-1,CASSLVAGRANYGYTF,TGCGCCAGCAGCTTGGTGGCAGGGCGAGCCAACTATGGCTACACCTTC
.,16,TRBD2,TRBJ2-1,TRBV9,CASSVGVAGGRDEQFF,TGTGCCAGCAGCGTAGGGGTAGCGGGGGGACGTGATGAGCAGTTCTTC
.,17,TRBD1,TRBJ2-1,TRBV4-2,CASSQVGTGGSYNEQFF,TGTGCCAGCAGCCAAGTCGGGACAGGGGGCTCCTACAATGAGCAGTTCTTC
.,14,TRBD1,TRBJ1-2,TRBV6-5,CASSRDRADYGYTF,TGTGCCAGCAGTCGGGACAGGGCGGACTATGGCTACACCTTC
.,16,.,TRBJ1-4,TRBV18,CASSLFVGTINEKLFF,TGTGCCAGCTCACTATTCGTCGGGACTATTAATGAAAAACTGTTTTTT
once,15,TRBD2,TRBJ2-7,TRBV4-3,CASSQWGGSSYEQYF,TGCGCCAGCAGCCAATGGGGCGGGAGCTCCTACGAGCAGTACTTC
.,15,TRBD1,TRBJ2-7,TRBV7-9,CASSLRGLYSYEQYF,TGTGCCAGCAGCTTAAGGGGGCTTTATTCCTACGAGCAGTACTTC
.,14,.,TRBJ1-5,TRBV5-1,CASSSGVGNQPQHF,TGCGCCAGCAGCTCAGGCGTGGGGAATCAGCCCCAGCATTTT
.,17,.,TRBJ1-4,TRBV11-2,CASSLRAGWGTNEKLFF,TGTGCCAGCAGCTTAAGGGCAGGGTGGGGAACTAATGAAAAACTGTTTTTT
.,13,.,TRBJ2-2,TRBV10-1,CASRSTQIGELFF,TGCGCCAGCAGATCTACTCAGATCGGGGAGCTGTTTTTT
.,13,.,TRBJ2-5,TRBV18,CASSPGGRETQYF,TGTGCCAGCTCACCGGGAGGTCGAGAGACCCAGTACTTC
.,15,.,TRBJ1-2,TRBV5-4,CASSAVMTYNYGYTF,TGTGCCAGCAGCGCAGTAATGACCTATAACTATGGCTACACCTTC
.,14,.,TRBJ2-7,TRBV5-1,CASSLVDATYEQYF,TGCGCCAGCAGCTTGGTCGACGCGACCTACGAGCAGTACTTC